The clone carrying this TCR beta chain was detected a few times. What it binds is not known. The sample is drawn from a study of post-analysis software for immune sequencing data. In the study overall: Relapsing-remitting, secondary progressive and progressive-relapsing courses of multiple sclerosis were included. Study-wide results and limits: Relative to controls, patients had a few TRBV segments at higher frequency, with TRBV5-6, TRBV5-1 and TRBV20-1 among these.

Germline V lookup: CDR1 DFQATT, CDR2 SNEGSKA (reference sequence). The ends lost 6 bases at V and 7 bases at J; junction bases unmatched: 13. The CDR3 length is 15 residues. Presence of unique molecular identifiers characterized the TCR beta cDNA libraries. TCRdb re-analysed the PCR reads in MiXCR, keeping a single row per CDR3 protein. Here the sample spans some 690,000 distinct CDR3 sequences, roughly 29% being singletons. This sequence joins TRBV20-1 and TRBJ1-1, with 11 bases lining up with TRBD1. This TCR derives from a girl aged 5-17 years with multiple sclerosis. The specimen was blood. CDR3 residues: CSAAKDRGHKDEAFF. CDR3 coding DNA: TGCAGTGCAGCGAAGGACAGGGGGCATAAGGATGAAGCTTTCTTT.